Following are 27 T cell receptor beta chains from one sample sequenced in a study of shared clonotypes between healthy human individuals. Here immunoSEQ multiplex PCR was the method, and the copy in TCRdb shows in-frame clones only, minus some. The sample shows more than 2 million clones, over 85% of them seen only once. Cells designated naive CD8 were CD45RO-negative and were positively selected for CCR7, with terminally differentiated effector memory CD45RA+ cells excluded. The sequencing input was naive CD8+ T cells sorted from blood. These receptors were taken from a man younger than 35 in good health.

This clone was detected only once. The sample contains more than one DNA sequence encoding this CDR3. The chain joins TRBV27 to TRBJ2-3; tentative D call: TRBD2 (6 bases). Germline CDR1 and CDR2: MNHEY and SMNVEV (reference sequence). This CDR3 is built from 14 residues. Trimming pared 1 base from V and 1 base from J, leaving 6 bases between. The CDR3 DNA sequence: TGTGCCAGCAGTTTATGGGGGGGCACAGATACGCAGTATTTT. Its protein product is CASSLWGGTDTQYF.

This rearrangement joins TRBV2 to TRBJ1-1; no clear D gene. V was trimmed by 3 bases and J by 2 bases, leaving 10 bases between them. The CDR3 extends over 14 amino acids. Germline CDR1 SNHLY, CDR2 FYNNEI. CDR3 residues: CASSDHPGNTEAFF. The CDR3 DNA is TGTGCCAGCAGTGATCACCCGGGAAACACTGAAGCTTTCTTT.

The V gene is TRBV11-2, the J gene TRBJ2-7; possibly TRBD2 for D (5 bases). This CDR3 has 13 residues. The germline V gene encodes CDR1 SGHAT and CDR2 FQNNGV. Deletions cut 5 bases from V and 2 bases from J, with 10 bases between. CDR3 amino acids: CASSPPTTYEQYF. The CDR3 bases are TGTGCCAGCAGCCCACCGACTACCTACGAGCAGTACTTC. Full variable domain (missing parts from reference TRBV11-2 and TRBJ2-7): EAGVAQSPRYKIIEKRQSVAFWCNPISGHATLYWYQQILGQGPKLLIQFQNNGVVDDSQLPKDRFSAERLKGVDSTLKIQPAKLEDSAVYLCASSPPTTYEQYFGPGTRLTVT.

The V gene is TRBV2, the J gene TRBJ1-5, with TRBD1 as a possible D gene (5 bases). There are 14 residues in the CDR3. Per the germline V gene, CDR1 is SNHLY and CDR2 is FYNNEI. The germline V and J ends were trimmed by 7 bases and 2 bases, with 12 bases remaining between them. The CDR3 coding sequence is TGTGCCAGCAATTCGGGGGAGGGCAATCAGCCCCAGCATTTT. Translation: CASNSGEGNQPQHF.

The CDR3 DNA follows: TGCGCCAGCAGAGCCGGGACTAGCAATGGCGGCGAGCAGTACTTC. Translating gives CASRAGTSNGGEQYF. V usage is TRBV10-2 and J usage is TRBJ2-7; 9 bases match TRBD2. Germline V gives CDR1 WSHSY, CDR2 SAAADI. The V and J ends lost 6 bases and 6 bases, in that order; junction bases with no gene match: 12. CDR3 length equals 15 residues.

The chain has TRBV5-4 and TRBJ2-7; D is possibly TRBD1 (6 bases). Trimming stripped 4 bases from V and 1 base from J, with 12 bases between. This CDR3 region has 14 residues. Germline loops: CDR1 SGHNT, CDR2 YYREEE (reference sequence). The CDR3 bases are TGTGCCAGCAGCGGAATACAGGGTTCCTACGAGCAGTACTTC. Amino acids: CASSGIQGSYEQYF.

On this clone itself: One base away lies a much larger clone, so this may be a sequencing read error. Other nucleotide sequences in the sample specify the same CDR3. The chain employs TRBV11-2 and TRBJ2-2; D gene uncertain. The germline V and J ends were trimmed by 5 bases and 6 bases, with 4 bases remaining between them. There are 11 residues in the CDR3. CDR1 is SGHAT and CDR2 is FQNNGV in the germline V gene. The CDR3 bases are TGTGCCAGCAGCCTTCCCGGGGAGCTGTTTTTT. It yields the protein CASSLPGELFF.

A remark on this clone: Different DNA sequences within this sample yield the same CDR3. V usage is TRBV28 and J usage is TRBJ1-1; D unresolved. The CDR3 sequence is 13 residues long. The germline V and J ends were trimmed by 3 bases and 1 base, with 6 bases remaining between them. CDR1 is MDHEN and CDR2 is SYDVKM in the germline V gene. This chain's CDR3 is CASSFSSNTEAFF. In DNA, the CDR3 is TGTGCCAGCAGTTTCAGCTCGAACACTGAAGCTTTCTTT. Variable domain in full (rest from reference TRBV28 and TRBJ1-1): DVKVTQSSRYLVKRTGEKVFLECVQDMDHENMFWYRQDPGLGLRLIYFSYDVKMKEKGDIPEGYSVSREKKERFSLILESASTNQTSMYLCASSFSSNTEAFFGQGTRLTVV.

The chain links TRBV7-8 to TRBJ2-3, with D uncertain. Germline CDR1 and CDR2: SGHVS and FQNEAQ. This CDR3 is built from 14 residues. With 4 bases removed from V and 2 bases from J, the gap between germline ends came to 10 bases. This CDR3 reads CASSYRVSTDTQYF. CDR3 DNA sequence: TGTGCCAGCAGCTATAGGGTCTCCACAGATACGCAGTATTTT.

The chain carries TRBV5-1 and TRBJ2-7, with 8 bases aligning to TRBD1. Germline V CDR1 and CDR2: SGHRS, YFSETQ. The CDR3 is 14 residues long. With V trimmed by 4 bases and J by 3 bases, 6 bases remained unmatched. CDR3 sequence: CASSPGQVIYEQYF. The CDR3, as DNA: TGCGCCAGCAGCCCGGGACAGGTAATCTACGAGCAGTACTTC.

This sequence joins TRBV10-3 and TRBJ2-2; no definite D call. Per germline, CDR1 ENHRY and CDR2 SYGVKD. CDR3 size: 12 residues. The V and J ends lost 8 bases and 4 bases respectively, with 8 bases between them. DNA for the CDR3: TGTGCCATCCTGAAGGCCACCGGGGAGCTGTTTTTT. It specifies CAILKATGELFF.

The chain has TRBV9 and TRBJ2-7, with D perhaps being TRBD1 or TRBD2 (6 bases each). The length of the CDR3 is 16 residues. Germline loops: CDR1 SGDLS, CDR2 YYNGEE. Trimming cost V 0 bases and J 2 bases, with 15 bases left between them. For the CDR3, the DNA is TGTGCCAGCAGCGTAGACGGAGGGGGAGCTACCTACGAGCAGTACTTC. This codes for CASSVDGGGATYEQYF.

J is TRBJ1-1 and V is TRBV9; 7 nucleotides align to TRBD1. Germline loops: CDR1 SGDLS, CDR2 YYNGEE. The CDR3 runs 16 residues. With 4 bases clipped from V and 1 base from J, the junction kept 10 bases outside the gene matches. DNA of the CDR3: TGTGCCAGCAGCCCGTCACAGGGGATAGGGAACACTGAAGCTTTCTTT. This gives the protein CASSPSQGIGNTEAFF.

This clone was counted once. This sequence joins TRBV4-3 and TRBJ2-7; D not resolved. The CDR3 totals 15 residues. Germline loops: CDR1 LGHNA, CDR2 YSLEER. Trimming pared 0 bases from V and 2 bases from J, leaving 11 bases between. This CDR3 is CASSQDPTRPYEQYF. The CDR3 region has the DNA TGCGCCAGCAGCCAAGATCCCACCCGACCCTACGAGCAGTACTTC.

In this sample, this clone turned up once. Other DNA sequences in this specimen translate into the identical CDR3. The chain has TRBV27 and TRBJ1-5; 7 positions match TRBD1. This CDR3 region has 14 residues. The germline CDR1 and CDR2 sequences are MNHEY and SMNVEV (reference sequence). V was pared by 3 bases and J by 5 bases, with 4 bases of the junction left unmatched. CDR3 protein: CASSFRQGDQPQHF. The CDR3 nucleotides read TGTGCCAGCAGTTTCCGACAGGGAGATCAGCCCCAGCATTTT.

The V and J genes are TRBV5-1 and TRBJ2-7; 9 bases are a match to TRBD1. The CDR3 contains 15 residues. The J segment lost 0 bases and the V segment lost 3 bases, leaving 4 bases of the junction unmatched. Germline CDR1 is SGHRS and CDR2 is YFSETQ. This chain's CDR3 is CASSSGQGPSYEQYF. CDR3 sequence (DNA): TGCGCCAGCAGCTCGGGACAGGGCCCCTCCTACGAGCAGTACTTC.

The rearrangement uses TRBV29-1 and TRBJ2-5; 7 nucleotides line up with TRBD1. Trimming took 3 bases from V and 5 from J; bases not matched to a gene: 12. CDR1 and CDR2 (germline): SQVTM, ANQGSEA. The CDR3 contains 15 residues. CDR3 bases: TGCAGCGTTGAGTCTGCGACAGGGCAATGGGAGACCCAGTACTTC. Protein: CSVESATGQWETQYF.

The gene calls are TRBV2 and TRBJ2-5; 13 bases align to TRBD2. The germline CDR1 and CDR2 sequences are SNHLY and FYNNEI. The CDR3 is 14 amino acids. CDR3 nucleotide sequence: TGTGCTCTGGGGACTAGCGGGATGGAGGAGACCCAGTACTTC. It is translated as CALGTSGMEETQYF.

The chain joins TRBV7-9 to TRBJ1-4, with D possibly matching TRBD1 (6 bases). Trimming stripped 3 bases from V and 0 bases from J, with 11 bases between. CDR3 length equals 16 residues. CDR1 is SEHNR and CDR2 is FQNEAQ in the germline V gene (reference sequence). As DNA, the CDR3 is TGTGCCAGCAGCTTTCCCAGGGGTGCAACTAATGAAAAACTGTTTTTT. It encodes CASSFPRGATNEKLFF.

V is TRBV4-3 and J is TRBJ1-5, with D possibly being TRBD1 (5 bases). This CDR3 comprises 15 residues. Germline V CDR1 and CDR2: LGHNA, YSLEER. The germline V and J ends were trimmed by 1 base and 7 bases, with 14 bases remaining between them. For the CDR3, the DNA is TGCGCCAGCAGCCAAGGTTCGGGGGTAGGGCAGCCCCAGCATTTT. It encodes CASSQGSGVGQPQHF.

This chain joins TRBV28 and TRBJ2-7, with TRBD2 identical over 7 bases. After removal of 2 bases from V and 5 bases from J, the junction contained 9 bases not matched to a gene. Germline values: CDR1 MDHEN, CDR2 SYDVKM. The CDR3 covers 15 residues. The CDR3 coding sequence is TGTGCCAGCAGTTTAGGTGCGGGAGTGTTCAACGAGCAGTACTTC. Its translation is CASSLGAGVFNEQYF. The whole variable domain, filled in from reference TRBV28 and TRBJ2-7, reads DVKVTQSSRYLVKRTGEKVFLECVQDMDHENMFWYRQDPGLGLRLIYFSYDVKMKEKGDIPEGYSVSREKKERFSLILESASTNQTSMYLCASSLGAGVFNEQYFGPGTRLTVT.

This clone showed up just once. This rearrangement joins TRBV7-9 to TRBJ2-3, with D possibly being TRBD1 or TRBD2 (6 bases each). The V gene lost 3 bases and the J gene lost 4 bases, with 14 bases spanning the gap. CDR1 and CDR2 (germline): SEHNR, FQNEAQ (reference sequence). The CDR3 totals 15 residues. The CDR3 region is CASSFTGDTADTQYF. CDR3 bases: TGTGCCAGCAGCTTCACGGGGGACACGGCAGATACGCAGTATTTT.

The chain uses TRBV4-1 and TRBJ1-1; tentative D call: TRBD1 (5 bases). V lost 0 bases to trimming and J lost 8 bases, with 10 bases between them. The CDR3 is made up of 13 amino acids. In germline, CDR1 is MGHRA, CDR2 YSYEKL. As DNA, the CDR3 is TGCGCCAGCAGCCAAGATTGGGACCGAGAAGCTTTCTTT. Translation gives CASSQDWDREAFF.

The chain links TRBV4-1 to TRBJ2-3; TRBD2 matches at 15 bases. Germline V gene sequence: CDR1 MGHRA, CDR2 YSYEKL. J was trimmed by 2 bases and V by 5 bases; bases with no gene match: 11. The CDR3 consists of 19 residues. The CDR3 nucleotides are TGCGCCAGCAGCTCAGGACTAGCGGGAGGGACTCGCTACACAGATACGCAGTATTTT. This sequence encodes CASSSGLAGGTRYTDTQYF.

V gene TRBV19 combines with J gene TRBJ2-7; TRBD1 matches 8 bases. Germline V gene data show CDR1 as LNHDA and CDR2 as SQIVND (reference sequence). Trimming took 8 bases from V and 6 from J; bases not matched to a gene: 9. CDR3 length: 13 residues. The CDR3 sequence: CASGARGLGEQYF. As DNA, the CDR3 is TGTGCCAGTGGGGCCAGGGGGCTTGGCGAGCAGTACTTC.

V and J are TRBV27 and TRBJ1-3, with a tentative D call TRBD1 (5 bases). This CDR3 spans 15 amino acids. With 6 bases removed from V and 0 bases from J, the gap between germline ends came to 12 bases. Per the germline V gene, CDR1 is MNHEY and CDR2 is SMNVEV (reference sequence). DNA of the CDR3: TGTGCCAGCAGAGACAGTTCTAGCTCTGGAAACACCATATATTTT. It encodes CASRDSSSSGNTIYF.

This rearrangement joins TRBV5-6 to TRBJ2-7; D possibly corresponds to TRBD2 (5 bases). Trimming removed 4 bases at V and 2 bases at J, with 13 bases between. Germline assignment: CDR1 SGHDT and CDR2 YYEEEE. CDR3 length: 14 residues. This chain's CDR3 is CASSPGAGTYEQYF. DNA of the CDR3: TGTGCCAGCAGCCCCGGAGCCGGGACCTACGAGCAGTACTTC.